One and the same sample provided the 25 T cell receptor beta chains below, sequenced in a study of blood T cell repertoires in COVID-19 (dated by TCRdb to the early 2020s). Receptor amplification or capture employed the immunoSEQ multiplex PCR assay. TCRdb's version of the immuneACCESS table is confined to in-frame rearrangements and falls short of the full clone set. An unresolved V gene accounts for under half of the shortfall where checked; the remainder is of unknown origin. This sample lists 250,000 to 300,000 clones; around nine tenths were detected once. The ten largest clones capture around 11% of the sample. Material for sequencing was peripheral blood. The source of these receptors is a woman in her thirties with COVID-19, enrolled during active disease.

The V and J genes are TRBV2 and TRBJ2-7; TRBD1 matches at 10 bases. With 5 bases clipped from V and 4 bases from J, the junction kept 5 bases outside the gene matches. The CDR3 spans 14 residues. From germline, CDR1 is SNHLY and CDR2 FYNNEI. CDR3 nucleotide sequence: TGTGCCAGCAGTCAGACAGGGGGCGATTACGAGCAGTACTTC. Protein product: CASSQTGGDYEQYF.

The chain carries TRBV29-1 and TRBJ2-2, with a possible D match to TRBD2 (5 bases). CDR1 is SQVTM and CDR2 is ANQGSEA in the germline V gene. V was shortened by 0 bases and J by 0 bases, with 11 bases between the two germline ends. There are 16 residues in the CDR3. The CDR3 region has the DNA TGCAGCGTTGAAGATACGCCGGGATCGAACACCGGGGAGCTGTTTTTT. It yields the protein CSVEDTPGSNTGELFF.

The chain has TRBV11-2 and TRBJ2-7; TRBD2 agrees at 15 bases. This CDR3 has 16 residues. The V and J ends lost 5 bases and 7 bases, in that order; junction bases with no gene match: 9. Germline V CDR1 and CDR2: SGHAT, FQNNGV. CDR3 coding DNA: TGTGCCAGCAGCCCAAGGACTAGCGGGAGGGCCAGGGAGCAGTACTTC. This encodes CASSPRTSGRAREQYF.

This rearrangement joins TRBV9 to TRBJ1-1; tentative D call: TRBD1 (6 bases). The germline V and J ends were trimmed by 4 bases and 6 bases, with 22 bases remaining between them. Looked up from germline, CDR1 is SGDLS and CDR2 is YYNGEE. The CDR3 runs to 16 residues. The CDR3 DNA sequence: TGTGCCAGCAGCCCACAGGGACATCCGCGGCTCGCTGAAGCTTTCTTT. Its protein product is CASSPQGHPRLAEAFF.

The V gene is TRBV6-2 or TRBV6-3, the J gene TRBJ2-7, with 11 bases aligning to TRBD2. The CDR3 is made up of 15 amino acids. Germline CDR1 and CDR2: MNHEY and SVGEGT. V gave up 6 bases and J gave up 7 bases; unmatched junction bases: 11. The chain's CDR3 is CASSLPTSGMEEQYF. As DNA, the CDR3 is TGTGCCAGCAGCCTCCCGACTAGCGGGATGGAAGAGCAGTACTTC.

The chain links TRBV27 to TRBJ2-7; 9 positions match TRBD1. The CDR3 contains 14 residues. J gave up 3 bases and V 4 bases, and 4 bases lay outside the gene matches. Germline V gene sequence: CDR1 MNHEY, CDR2 SMNVEV (reference sequence). The CDR3, as DNA: TGTGCCAGCAGTTCTCTGACAGGGGGCTACGAGCAGTACTTC. This translates into CASSSLTGGYEQYF.

The chain has TRBV7-9 and TRBJ2-7; 12 bases align to TRBD2. The germline CDR1 and CDR2 sequences are SEHNR and FQNEAQ (reference sequence). Germline trimming cut 5 bases from V and 3 bases from J; bases unmatched to any gene: 5. The CDR3 covers 15 residues. CDR3 sequence reads: CASSRTSGASYEQYF. The CDR3 region has the DNA TGTGCCAGCAGCCGGACTAGCGGGGCGAGCTACGAGCAGTACTTC. Complete variable domain (other parts from reference TRBV7-9 and TRBJ2-7): DTGVSQNPRHKITKRGQNVTFRCDPISEHNRLYWYRQTLGQGPEFLTYFQNEAQLEKSRLLSDRFSAERPKGSFSTLEIQRTEQGDSAMYLCASSRTSGASYEQYFGPGTRLTVT.

The J gene is TRBJ1-4, the V gene TRBV10-1; 7 bases map to TRBD1. V gave up 0 bases and J gave up 0 bases; unmatched junction bases: 7. Germline V lookup: CDR1 WNHNN, CDR2 SYGVQD (reference sequence). This CDR3 comprises 18 residues. In nucleotides, the CDR3 is TGCGCCAGCAGTGAGTCAACAGGGGCGATTGCAACTAATGAAAAACTGTTTTTT. Amino acid sequence: CASSESTGAIATNEKLFF.

V gene TRBV11-2 combines with J gene TRBJ2-2; D might be TRBD1 (6 bases). V was cut by 5 bases and J by 2 bases, with 12 bases left in between. The germline CDR1 and CDR2 sequences are SGHAT and FQNNGV. The CDR3 has 15 amino acids. Here the CDR3 reads CASSLGTLNTGELFF. The CDR3 coding sequence is TGTGCCAGCAGCCTCGGGACACTTAACACCGGGGAGCTGTTTTTT.

The chain joins TRBV4-1 to TRBJ2-5; 7 nucleotides align to TRBD1. Per the germline V gene, CDR1 is MGHRA and CDR2 is YSYEKL. Trimming took 5 bases from V and 3 from J; bases not matched to a gene: 9. CDR3 length equals 15 residues. The CDR3 coding sequence is TGCGCCAGCAGCGAAGGGGGACAGATTAAAGAGACCCAGTACTTC. Its translation is CASSEGGQIKETQYF.

The gene calls are TRBV7-2 and TRBJ1-6, with a possible D match to TRBD1 (5 bases). The CDR3 spans 14 residues. From germline, CDR1 is SGHTA and CDR2 FQGNSA. V lost 3 bases, J lost 7 bases, and 10 bases lay in between. The CDR3 DNA sequence: TGTGCCAGCAGCTTCAGGGATAGGAATTCACCCCTCCACTTT. Translation: CASSFRDRNSPLHF.

This clone was seen only a few times. The chain carries TRBV11-2 and TRBJ2-7, with D unclear. The CDR3 runs to 14 residues. Trimming removed 0 bases from V and 6 bases from J, with 12 bases in between. Germline values: CDR1 SGHAT, CDR2 FQNNGV. CDR3 sequence: CASSLDAGLSEQYF. The CDR3 nucleotides read TGTGCCAGCAGCTTAGACGCAGGCCTTTCCGAGCAGTACTTC.

The chain uses TRBV5-4 and TRBJ2-5; TRBD1 matches 8 bases. Germline CDR1 is SGHNT and CDR2 is YYREEE (reference sequence). The CDR3 is 14 amino acids. V lost 2 bases, J lost 4 bases, and 4 bases stayed unmatched. CDR3 residues: CASSFPGGRETQYF. In nucleotides, the CDR3 is TGTGCCAGCAGCTTTCCAGGGGGCCGAGAGACCCAGTACTTC.

CDR3 nucleotide sequence: TGTGCCAGCAGTCAGTCGAACACCGGGGAGCTGTTTTTT. Translation gives CASSQSNTGELFF. This rearrangement joins TRBV28 to TRBJ2-2; D is uncertain. This CDR3 spans 13 amino acids. The V end lost 5 bases, the J end lost 0 bases, and 4 bases lay between the germline ends. Germline V gene sequence: CDR1 MDHEN, CDR2 SYDVKM.

The rearrangement uses TRBV7-2 and TRBJ2-1; 8 positions agree with TRBD2. Germline loops: CDR1 SGHTA, CDR2 FQGNSA. This CDR3 contains 15 residues. V shed 5 bases, J shed 2 bases, and the junction held 5 bases outside the gene matches. Here the CDR3 DNA reads TGTGCCAGCAGCCTGACTAGCGAGCCCTACAATGAGCAGTTCTTC. As protein: CASSLTSEPYNEQFF.

The chain employs TRBV7-2 and TRBJ2-3, with 8 bases aligning to TRBD2. J gave up 4 bases and V 3 bases, and 15 bases lay outside the gene matches. Germline V gene data show CDR1 as SGHTA and CDR2 as FQGNSA. This CDR3 is built from 18 residues. The CDR3, as DNA: TGTGCCAGCAGCTTTCTACGTCTAGCGGGTGGGAGGGCAGATACGCAGTATTTT. The encoded protein is CASSFLRLAGGRADTQYF.

The chain uses TRBV12-3 or TRBV12-4 and TRBJ2-7; D is ambiguous. The CDR3 is 11 amino acids. Trimming cost V 8 bases and J 2 bases, with 7 bases left between them. CDR3 amino acids: CASRLTYEQYF. The CDR3 coding sequence is TGTGCCAGCCGGTTAACCTACGAGCAGTACTTC.

The chain uses TRBV7-6 and TRBJ1-4; D might be TRBD1 (5 bases). The germline gives CDR1 SGHVS, CDR2 FNYEAQ. There are 10 residues in the CDR3. V lost 8 bases and J lost 13, with 11 bases in between. The CDR3 DNA follows: TGTGCCAGCGGGGGGATGGGACTGTTTTTT. Protein sequence: CASGGMGLFF.

The chain combines TRBV15 with TRBJ1-4, with 8 bases lining up with TRBD1. The germline V gene has CDR1 LNHNV and CDR2 YYDKDF (reference sequence). J was trimmed by 6 bases and V by 3 bases; bases with no gene match: 6. The CDR3 is made up of 15 amino acids. The CDR3 nucleotides read TGTGCCACCAGCAGTCCTAGACAGGGGTATGAAAAACTGTTTTTT. It yields the protein CATSSPRQGYEKLFF.

A single count supports this clone. J is TRBJ1-2 and V is TRBV28, with D uncertain. Germline CDR1 MDHEN, CDR2 SYDVKM. The CDR3 runs 12 residues. V was trimmed by 2 bases and J by 7 bases, leaving 8 bases between them. The CDR3 is CASSLGGIGYTF. The CDR3, as DNA: TGTGCCAGCAGTTTAGGAGGGATTGGCTACACCTTC.

This sequence joins TRBV6-6 and TRBJ2-7; D is perhaps TRBD2 (6 bases). The CDR3 consists of 13 residues. Trimming stripped 2 bases from V and 6 bases from J, with 11 bases between. Germline-derived CDR1 and CDR2 are MNHNY and SVGAGI (reference sequence). The CDR3 DNA sequence: TGTGCCAGCAGTTACATTTTGGGGGGCGAGCAGTACTTC. Amino acid sequence: CASSYILGGEQYF.

This chain links TRBV27 with TRBJ1-1; 7 bases line up with TRBD1. Trimming took 3 bases from V and 5 from J; bases not matched to a gene: 15. This CDR3 has 17 residues. Germline CDR1 is MNHEY and CDR2 is SMNVEV (reference sequence). The CDR3 DNA reads as TGTGCCAGCAGTTTTTTGTCGCTCGGGACAGATTCGACTGAAGCTTTCTTT. It yields the protein CASSFLSLGTDSTEAFF.

The V and J genes are TRBV5-1 and TRBJ2-7, with 7 bases lining up with TRBD2. The CDR3 runs 15 residues. The germline V gene has CDR1 SGHRS and CDR2 YFSETQ. V lost 7 bases to trimming and J lost 4 bases; unmatched junction nucleotides: 14. The CDR3 DNA reads as TGCGCCAGCTTTCCGACGGCGGGAGTGGGATACGAGCAGTACTTC. This sequence encodes CASFPTAGVGYEQYF. The complete variable domain, with remaining parts taken from reference TRBV5-1 and TRBJ2-7, reads KAGVTQTPRYLIKTRGQQVTLSCSPISGHRSVSWYQQTPGQGLQFLFEYFSETQRNKGNFPGRFSGRQFSNSRSEMNVSTLELGDSALYLCASFPTAGVGYEQYFGPGTRLTVT.

The rearrangement uses TRBV5-1 and TRBJ1-5; D is unclear. Germline V gene data show CDR1 as SGHRS and CDR2 as YFSETQ. This CDR3 comprises 14 residues. V lost 0 bases and J 3 bases, leaving 7 bases between the germline ends. As DNA, the CDR3 is TGCGCCAGCAGCTTGGGGGCCGCCAATCAGCCCCAGCATTTT. Encoded protein: CASSLGAANQPQHF.

The genes are TRBV4-2 and TRBJ2-2, with 8 bases identical to TRBD1. CDR1 is LGHNA and CDR2 is YNFKEQ in the germline V gene. After removal of 4 bases from V and 3 bases from J, the junction contained 4 bases not matched to a gene. This CDR3 is built from 15 residues. CDR3 sequence (DNA): TGTGCCAGCAGCCTCGGACAGGGAGACACCGGGGAGCTGTTTTTT. Its translation: CASSLGQGDTGELFF.